Listed here are 24 T cell receptor beta chains from one sample, sequenced in a study of blood T cell repertoires in COVID-19. Some clones are missing from TCRdb's copy, which holds only in-frame ones; the method was immunoSEQ multiplex PCR. The table lists 300,000 or so clones, about 86% of them singletons. Input material: PBMCs or T cells enriched from blood (not recorded which). The receptor source for this set is a woman aged 40-49 years with acute COVID-19.

The chain recombines TRBV18 with TRBJ2-3; no firm D call. The germline V and J ends were trimmed by 3 bases and 2 bases, with 21 bases remaining between them. The V gene's germline CDR1 is KGHSH and CDR2 LQKENI. This CDR3 has 18 residues. CDR3 DNA sequence: TGTGCCAGCTCACCTAATCCTCGTATCGGTCGAACCACAGATACGCAGTATTTT. Encoded protein: CASSPNPRIGRTTDTQYF. Full variable domain (rest looked up from reference TRBV18 and TRBJ2-3): NAGVMQNPRHLVRRRGQEARLRCSPMKGHSHVYWYRQLPEEGLKFMVYLQKENIIDESGMPKERFSAEFPKEGPSILRIQQVVRGDSAAYFCASSPNPRIGRTTDTQYFGPGTRLTVL.

The genes are TRBV27 and TRBJ2-1, with TRBD2 matching 9 bases. V shed 2 bases, J shed 9 bases, and the junction held 8 bases outside the gene matches. Germline CDR1 reads MNHEY; CDR2 reads SMNVEV (reference sequence). The CDR3 has 15 residues. CDR3 sequence reads: CASSLEASGKVEQFF. In DNA, the CDR3 is TGTGCCAGCAGTTTAGAAGCTAGCGGGAAGGTTGAGCAGTTCTTC.

The chain is built from TRBV19 and TRBJ1-5, with TRBD1 as a possible D gene (6 bases). From germline, CDR1 is LNHDA and CDR2 SQIVND (reference sequence). The CDR3 contains 16 residues. Trimming removed 5 bases at V and 0 bases at J, with 14 bases between. CDR3 in amino acids: CASSVSGTYSNQPQHF. The CDR3 nucleotides are TGTGCCAGTAGTGTTTCCGGGACATATAGCAATCAGCCCCAGCATTTT.

The sample holds a few counts of this clone. This chain joins TRBV7-9 and TRBJ1-1, with D unresolved. The germline V and J ends were trimmed by 7 bases and 4 bases, with 16 bases remaining between them. Germline V gives CDR1 SEHNR, CDR2 FQNEAQ (reference sequence). The CDR3 totals 14 residues. The CDR3 DNA reads TGTGCCAGCACCACCTCCGGAGGAGGCACTGAAGCTTTCTTT. It translates to CASTTSGGGTEAFF.

The rearrangement uses TRBV5-8 and TRBJ1-4, with TRBD1 as a possible D gene (5 bases). V dropped 0 bases and J dropped 5 bases, with 8 bases sitting between them. Germline assignment: CDR1 SGHTS and CDR2 YDEGEE. The CDR3 totals 14 residues. The CDR3 sequence is CASSLGPGNEKLFF. CDR3 nucleotide sequence: TGTGCCAGCAGCTTGGGCCCAGGGAATGAAAAACTGTTTTTT.

This clone was counted a few times. This chain links TRBV7-8 with TRBJ1-2, with 7 bases lining up with TRBD1. The CDR3 totals 14 residues. V lost 5 bases, J lost 3 bases, and 6 bases stayed unmatched. From germline, CDR1 is SGHVS and CDR2 FQNEAQ. The CDR3 loop is CASSRRDSHYGYTF. DNA for the CDR3: TGTGCCAGCAGCCGCCGGGACAGCCACTATGGCTACACCTTC.

The V call is TRBV5-3, the J call TRBJ1-6, with a possible D match to TRBD1 (5 bases). TRBV5-3 is recorded as an ORF, its role being uncertain. CDR3 length equals 14 residues. The germline V and J ends were trimmed by 4 bases and 7 bases, with 12 bases remaining between them. The CDR3 region is CARSPDTPNSPLHF. The CDR3 coding sequence is TGTGCCAGAAGCCCGGACACTCCCAATTCACCCCTCCACTTT.

This clone came up once. J is TRBJ1-1 and V is TRBV10-3; D possibly corresponds to TRBD1 (6 bases). CDR1 is ENHRY, CDR2 SYGVKD, per germline. The ends were cut back, 10 bases at V and 1 base at J, with 16 bases in the middle. This CDR3 has 14 amino acids. CDR3 in amino acids: CATHSGARNTEAFF. For the CDR3, the DNA is TGTGCCACCCACTCAGGGGCGAGGAACACTGAAGCTTTCTTT.

The chain couples TRBV9 to TRBJ2-5, with D hard to call. Germline V gene data show CDR1 as SGDLS and CDR2 as YYNGEE. V gave up 2 bases and J gave up 4 bases, with 15 bases separating them. The CDR3 runs 15 residues. The CDR3 spells CASSVGHGSGETQYF. The CDR3 DNA sequence: TGTGCCAGCAGCGTGGGTCACGGATCGGGAGAGACCCAGTACTTC.

The V gene is TRBV24-1, the J gene TRBJ2-1; 7 nucleotides align to TRBD2. This CDR3 is 15 amino acids long. J lost 3 bases, V lost 4 bases, and 5 bases had no gene match. Germline lookup yields CDR1 KGHDR and CDR2 SFDVKD. CDR3 protein: CATSDPGLNYNEQFF. The CDR3 nucleotides are TGTGCCACCAGTGACCCGGGACTAAACTACAATGAGCAGTTCTTC.

The chain links TRBV28 to TRBJ2-2, with D unresolved. Trimming removed 4 bases at V and 1 base at J, with 10 bases between. Per germline, CDR1 MDHEN and CDR2 SYDVKM. The CDR3 extends over 15 amino acids. The CDR3 DNA is TGTGCCAGCAGTTCCCCCGTCTGGAACACCGGGGAGCTGTTTTTT. Encoded protein: CASSSPVWNTGELFF.

The chain employs TRBV6-6 and TRBJ2-7, with TRBD1 identical over 7 bases. This CDR3 region has 14 residues. J was trimmed by 3 bases and V by 11 bases; bases with no gene match: 13. Germline loops: CDR1 MNHNY, CDR2 SVGAGI (reference sequence). The CDR3: CAASGTVTNYEQYF. CDR3 DNA sequence: TGTGCCGCATCCGGGACAGTAACAAACTACGAGCAGTACTTC.

The chain employs TRBV15 and TRBJ1-6; D is perhaps TRBD1 (5 bases). V was cut by 0 bases and J by 10 bases, with 19 bases left in between. Germline V gene data show CDR1 as LNHNV and CDR2 as YYDKDF (reference sequence). The CDR3 has 17 amino acids. CDR3 sequence: CATSRDLDGGRRSPLHF. In DNA, the CDR3 is TGTGCCACCAGCAGAGATTTGGACGGGGGGAGAAGGTCACCCCTCCACTTT.

The chain links TRBV18 to TRBJ1-3; possibly TRBD1 for D (6 bases). Trimming left V 3 bases short and J 0 bases short, with 12 bases between. The germline V gene has CDR1 KGHSH and CDR2 LQKENI. The CDR3 has 16 amino acids. CDR3 loop: CASSPGTLDSGNTIYF. CDR3 DNA sequence: TGTGCCAGCTCACCGGGGACATTAGACTCTGGAAACACCATATATTTT.

The chain links TRBV28 to TRBJ1-2; weak D call: TRBD1 (6 bases). The germline CDR1 and CDR2 sequences are MDHEN and SYDVKM. V lost 3 bases to trimming and J lost 2 bases, with 16 bases between them. The CDR3 totals 16 residues. CDR3 bases: TGTGCCAGCAGTTTCTCAGGGGCCCTTGCGAACTATGGCTACACCTTC. This encodes CASSFSGALANYGYTF.

This chain connects TRBV6-1 to TRBJ1-3; D call uncertain. The germline V gene encodes CDR1 MNHNS and CDR2 SASEGT. Between the trimmed V and J ends, which lost 7 bases and 16 bases, there was a span of 20 bases. The CDR3 length is 12 residues. The CDR3 sequence is CASTLGTGNYYF. The CDR3 DNA is TGTGCCAGCACGCTTGGCACCGGGAACTATTATTTT.

The chain combines TRBV7-2 with TRBJ2-5; 10 bases line up with TRBD2. V trimming: 5 bases; J trimming: 1 base; junction bases outside the gene matches: 4. Germline CDR1 SGHTA, CDR2 FQGNSA. The CDR3 covers 15 residues. The CDR3 DNA reads as TGTGCCAGCAGCCAGACTAGCGGGCTCCAAGAGACCCAGTACTTC. Translating it yields CASSQTSGLQETQYF. The full variable domain, with the rest looked up from reference TRBV7-2 and TRBJ2-5, is GAGVSQSPSNKVTEKGKDVELRCDPISGHTALYWYRQSLGQGLEFLIYFQGNSAPDKSGLPSDRFSAERTGGSVSTLTIQRTQQEDSAVYLCASSQTSGLQETQYFGPGTRLLVL.

The J gene is TRBJ2-7, the V gene TRBV29-1; 7 nucleotides line up with TRBD1. J was trimmed by 5 bases and V by 4 bases; bases with no gene match: 8. CDR1 is SQVTM, CDR2 ANQGSEA, per germline. The CDR3 runs 13 residues. CDR3 sequence reads: CSVATTGNDEQYF. For the CDR3, the DNA is TGCAGCGTTGCTACGACAGGGAACGACGAGCAGTACTTC.

This chain links TRBV21-1 with TRBJ2-7; the table names TRBD1, a call not compared with the DNA. TRBV21-1 is a pseudogene. The CDR3 is 21 amino acids. The CDR3 DNA reads as TGTGCCAGCAACAATCCTCTTCTGACAGATACCAAAGTTCAATACTCCTACGAGCAGTACTTC. This gives the protein CASNNPLLTDTKVQYSYEQYF.

The chain uses TRBV27 and TRBJ2-2; D unresolved. The CDR3 loop spans 16 amino acids. Trimming removed 1 base at V and 3 bases at J, with 12 bases between. Germline V gives CDR1 MNHEY, CDR2 SMNVEV (reference sequence). CDR3 residues: CASSLLYPPDTGELFF. In DNA, the CDR3 is TGTGCCAGCAGTTTATTGTACCCCCCGGACACCGGGGAGCTGTTTTTT.

The chain is built from TRBV25-1 and TRBJ1-1; D remains ambiguous. Germline-derived CDR1 and CDR2 are MGHDK and SYGVNS. Between the trimmed V and J ends, which lost 2 bases and 1 base, there was a span of 8 bases. The CDR3 consists of 14 residues. This chain's CDR3 is CASSEREENTEAFF. DNA of the CDR3: TGTGCCAGCAGTGAACGTGAGGAGAACACTGAAGCTTTCTTT.

This chain uses TRBV7-9 with TRBJ1-4, with D uncertain. V shed 4 bases and J shed 5 bases, with 17 bases lying between them. Germline V CDR1 and CDR2: SEHNR, FQNEAQ (reference sequence). The CDR3 spans 16 residues. The CDR3 reads CASSSVAGRRNEKLFF. As DNA, the CDR3 is TGTGCCAGCAGCTCGGTCGCCGGGAGGAGAAATGAAAAACTGTTTTTT.

This chain connects TRBV2 to TRBJ2-3; D perhaps matches TRBD1 (6 bases). Looked up from germline, CDR1 is SNHLY and CDR2 is FYNNEI. The CDR3 has 12 residues. With 7 bases removed from V and 7 bases from J, the gap between germline ends came to 12 bases. CDR3 in DNA: TGTGCCAGCAAATCCGGACAGTATACGCAGTATTTT. It specifies CASKSGQYTQYF. The full variable domain, completed using reference TRBV2 and TRBJ2-3, is EPEVTQTPSHQVTQMGQEVILRCVPISNHLYFYWYRQILGQKVEFLVSFYNNEISEKSEIFDDQFSVERPDGSNFTLKIRSTKLEDSAMYFCASKSGQYTQYFGPGTRLTVL.

This chain connects TRBV28 to TRBJ2-7, with 7 bases identical to TRBD2. Losses at the gene ends were 2 bases for V and 2 bases for J; bases not matched to a gene: 3. The CDR3 spans 14 residues. Germline V gives CDR1 MDHEN, CDR2 SYDVKM. The CDR3 region has the DNA TGTGCCAGCAGTTTACAGCTAGCGGCCTACGAGCAGTACTTC. It codes for CASSLQLAAYEQYF. Variable domain in full (rest from reference TRBV28 and TRBJ2-7): DVKVTQSSRYLVKRTGEKVFLECVQDMDHENMFWYRQDPGLGLRLIYFSYDVKMKEKGDIPEGYSVSREKKERFSLILESASTNQTSMYLCASSLQLAAYEQYFGPGTRLTVT.